The rows below give T cell receptor beta chains drawn from one sample of a study of T cell repertoires in cytomegalovirus infection. Each CDR3 protein is one row after TCRdb ran MiXCR on the reads. The table lists 250,000 to 300,000 distinct CDR3 sequences, roughly 9% of them singletons, with over 13% in the top ten. The sequenced material came from PBMCs. The source of these receptors is a human donor in good health (CMV status not recorded). Some clones in this sample may be carry-over from other donors' samples. The CDR3 runs from the conserved cysteine through the conserved F or W. Each record gives: J gene, D gene, CDR3 length, V gene, clone size, CDR3 protein, CDR3 DNA. The D gene is left open where the match is weak. Not all rows give a size; the values are once, few, many and, for expanded clones, a class.

TRBJ1-2	TRBD1	14	TRBV7-6	many	CASSSGTGFYGYTF	TGTGCCAGCAGCTCCGGGACAGGCTTCTATGGCTACACCTTC
TRBJ1-2	TRBD1	14	TRBV5-1	few	CASSLTDRVYGYTF	TGCGCCAGCAGCTTGACGGACAGGGTTTACGGCTACACCTTC
TRBJ2-1	.	17	TRBV5-1	few	CASSLGHRDSKVVEQFF	TGCGCCAGCAGCTTGGGCCACAGGGACTCAAAGGTCGTTGAGCAGTTCTTC
TRBJ2-2	.	15	TRBV24-1	few	CATSDIGPSRGELFF	TGTGCCACCAGTGATATAGGACCTAGCCGCGGGGAGCTGTTTTTT
TRBJ1-6	.	16	TRBV18	few	CASSPILNDGNSPLHF	TGTGCCAGCTCACCAATCCTTAACGACGGTAATTCACCCCTCCACTTT
TRBJ1-1	.	13	TRBV19	few	CASIGSEYTEAFF	TGTGCCAGTATAGGGTCAGAGTACACTGAAGCTTTCTTT
TRBJ2-7	.	13	TRBV12-3/TRBV12-4	few	CASRIGPTNEQYF	TGTGCCAGCAGAATAGGTCCTACCAACGAGCAGTACTTC
TRBJ1-5	TRBD1	14	TRBV5-1	few	CASSSGQPNQPQHF	TGCGCCAGCAGCTCGGGACAGCCCAATCAGCCCCAGCATTTT
TRBJ1-5	.	13	TRBV10-3	many	CAISGFDGEPQHF	TGTGCCATCAGTGGGTTCGACGGGGAGCCCCAGCATTTT
TRBJ2-1	TRBD2	16	TRBV7-2	many	CASSPGGGRVGNEQFF	TGTGCCAGCAGCCCGGGTGGCGGGAGAGTGGGGAATGAGCAGTTCTTC
TRBJ2-7	.	14	TRBV7-2	medium-sized	CASTPGPSTYEQYF	TGTGCCAGCACCCCCGGGCCTTCTACCTACGAGCAGTACTTC
TRBJ2-1	.	15	TRBV3-1	.	CVSSQDPFSYNEQFF	TGTGTCAGCAGCCAAGACCCTTTCTCCTACAATGAGCAGTTCTTC
TRBJ1-5	.	13	TRBV28	many	CASSLNREKPQHF	TGTGCCAGCAGTTTAAACAGGGAAAAGCCCCAGCATTTT
TRBJ2-5	TRBD1	14	TRBV11-2	many	CASTLDRGGETQYF	TGTGCCAGCACCCTGGACAGGGGCGGGGAGACCCAGTACTTC
TRBJ2-1	TRBD1	15	TRBV6-1	many	CASSYLGTGDNEQFF	TGTGCCAGCAGTTACCTGGGGACAGGGGACAATGAGCAGTTCTTC
TRBJ2-3	.	15	TRBV3-1	.	CASSQARTGRDTQYF	TGTGCCAGCAGCCAGGCCCGGACTGGAAGAGATACGCAGTATTTT
TRBJ2-7	TRBD2	16	TRBV7-2	many	CASSLEGLAGVTEQYF	TGTGCCAGCAGCTTAGAGGGACTAGCGGGAGTTACCGAGCAGTACTTC
TRBJ2-3	.	15	TRBV7-2	many	CASSPAGFSTDTQYF	TGTGCCAGCAGCCCAGCGGGTTTTAGCACAGATACGCAGTATTTT
TRBJ1-3	.	14	TRBV7-2	many	CASSPTTERNTIYF	TGTGCCAGCAGCCCGACGACAGAGCGAAACACCATATATTTT
TRBJ2-2	TRBD1	15	TRBV7-8	.	CASSQGQGRTGELFF	TGTGCCAGCAGCCAAGGACAGGGGCGGACCGGGGAGCTGTTTTTT
TRBJ1-4	.	14	TRBV7-2	many	CASSLRGGSEKLFF	TGTGCCAGCAGCTTAAGGGGGGGGAGTGAAAAACTGTTTTTT
TRBJ2-2	TRBD1	16	TRBV7-8	many	CASSSGTGLYTGELFF	TGTGCCAGCAGCTCAGGGACAGGGCTTTACACCGGGGAGCTGTTTTTT
TRBJ1-1	TRBD1	16	TRBV4-3	few	CASSQDPGTGAFEAFF	TGCGCCAGCAGCCAGGACCCCGGGACAGGGGCATTTGAAGCTTTCTTT
TRBJ2-3	TRBD2	15	TRBV6-2/TRBV6-3	few	CASRKAGGAPETQYF	TGTGCCAGCAGAAAAGCGGGAGGGGCTCCTGAGACGCAGTATTTT
TRBJ2-2	TRBD1	15	TRBV7-6	few	CASSHGQDYTGELFF	TGTGCCAGCAGCCACGGACAGGACTACACCGGGGAGCTGTTTTTT
TRBJ2-2	.	14	TRBV20-1	.	CSARIVVGTGELFF	TGCAGTGCCAGGATCGTTGTCGGCACCGGGGAGCTGTTTTTT
TRBJ2-7	.	15	TRBV28	many	CASTPLGQSSYEQYF	TGTGCCAGCACCCCCCTGGGTCAAAGCTCCTACGAGCAGTACTTC
TRBJ2-3	.	14	TRBV7-6	few	CASSLEASTDTQYF	TGTGCCAGCAGCTTAGAGGCGAGCACAGATACGCAGTATTTT
TRBJ2-1	.	16	TRBV5-6	many	CASSSFQGSSYNEQFF	TGTGCCAGCAGCTCATTTCAGGGGAGCTCCTACAATGAGCAGTTCTTC
TRBJ1-2	TRBD1	16	TRBV12-3/TRBV12-4	many	CASSSPGTVSNYGYTF	TGTGCCAGCAGTTCCCCCGGGACAGTTTCTAACTATGGCTACACCTTC